A single sample is the source of the 21 T cell receptor beta chains below, sequenced in a study of OX40 agonist ivuxolimab in advanced cancers. Data came from immunoSEQ multiplex PCR; TCRdb stores just in-frame clones and leaves some out. The sample records under 40,000 clones, around 70% being singletons. The sequencing used CD4+ or CD8+ T cells sorted from blood, collected in a trial of the OX40 agonist ivuxolimab. These receptors were collected from an adult with an advanced solid tumor such as melanoma, head and neck, liver or kidney cancer.

The chain has TRBV5-6 and TRBJ2-7, with D possibly being TRBD1 (8 bases). The CDR3 consists of 14 residues. The V end was cut by 3 bases, the J end by 3 bases, with 13 bases between. Germline V gene data show CDR1 as SGHDT and CDR2 as YYEEEE. The CDR3 region has the DNA TGTGCCAGCAGCTCAGCGGGACAGGTCTACGAGCAGTACTTC. Translation gives CASSSAGQVYEQYF.

As regards this clone: This sample includes further DNA sequences coding for the same CDR3. This chain uses TRBV19 with TRBJ2-2, with 10 bases matching TRBD2. The CDR3 totals 15 residues. V dropped 5 bases and J dropped 2; count of bases not matched to a gene: 2. Germline V lookup: CDR1 LNHDA, CDR2 SQIVND (reference sequence). The CDR3 loop reads CASSLAGGNTGELFF. The CDR3 nucleotides are TGTGCCAGTAGTTTAGCGGGGGGCAACACCGGGGAGCTGTTTTTT. Using reference TRBV19 and TRBJ2-2 for the parts outside the CDR3, the full variable domain is DGGITQSPKYLFRKEGQNVTLSCEQNLNHDAMYWYRQDPGQGLRLIYYSQIVNDFQKGDIAEGYSVSREKKESFPLTVTSAQKNPTAFYLCASSLAGGNTGELFFGEGSRLTVL.

This clone has just one count. The V and J genes are TRBV7-8 and TRBJ2-7, with 11 positions matching TRBD1. The CDR3 spans 14 residues. The ends lost 3 bases at V and 3 bases at J; junction bases unmatched: 1. Germline V gene lookup returns CDR1 SGHVS and CDR2 FQNEAQ. The CDR3 protein is CASSFGTGGYEQYF. The CDR3 bases are TGTGCCAGCAGCTTTGGGACAGGGGGCTACGAGCAGTACTTC.

This clone was recorded a few times. The CDR3 is CASSPHQGTQYF. The CDR3 DNA is TGTGCCAGCAGCCCCCACCAGGGGACGCAGTATTTT. J is TRBJ2-3 and V is TRBV7-8; D possibly corresponds to TRBD1 (6 bases). This CDR3 has 12 amino acids. Germline V gene data show CDR1 as SGHVS and CDR2 as FQNEAQ. Trimming removed 5 bases at V and 9 bases at J, with 12 bases between.

The rearrangement links TRBV5-1 to TRBJ1-6, with D uncertain. V was trimmed by 1 base and J by 0 bases, leaving 5 bases between them. Germline assignment: CDR1 SGHRS and CDR2 YFSETQ. The CDR3 extends over 15 amino acids. The DNA of the CDR3 is TGCGCCAGCAGCTTGACGAGCTCCTATAATTCACCCCTCCACTTT. It specifies CASSLTSSYNSPLHF. The full variable domain, completed using reference TRBV5-1 and TRBJ1-6, is KAGVTQTPRYLIKTRGQQVTLSCSPISGHRSVSWYQQTPGQGLQFLFEYFSETQRNKGNFPGRFSGRQFSNSRSEMNVSTLELGDSALYLCASSLTSSYNSPLHFGNGTRLTVT.

The J gene is TRBJ1-5, the V gene TRBV6-5; no firm D call. Germline CDR1 is MNHEY and CDR2 is SVGAGI. Trimming shortened V by 0 bases and J by 2 bases, and 8 bases separated the two germline ends. The CDR3 length is 15 residues. The CDR3 sequence: CASSYSRQGNQPQHF. The CDR3, as DNA: TGTGCCAGCAGTTACTCTCGGCAGGGCAATCAGCCCCAGCATTTT.

V usage is TRBV5-1 and J usage is TRBJ2-2; TRBD1 agrees at 9 bases. The CDR3 has 16 amino acids. J was trimmed by 5 bases and V by 4 bases; bases with no gene match: 9. Germline-derived CDR1 and CDR2 are SGHRS and YFSETQ. The CDR3 nucleotides are TGCGCCAGCAGCATTGACGGGACAGGGCTGACCGGGGAGCTGTTTTTT. This codes for CASSIDGTGLTGELFF.

The chain combines TRBV7-2 with TRBJ1-2, with TRBD1 matching 8 bases. The germline gives CDR1 SGHTA, CDR2 FQGNSA. This CDR3 has 14 amino acids. J was trimmed by 7 bases and V by 4 bases; bases with no gene match: 8. CDR3 nucleotide sequence: TGTGCCAGCAGCTATGGACAGGGAGGAGGTGGCTACACCTTC. Translation gives CASSYGQGGGGYTF.

The chain couples TRBV5-1 to TRBJ2-3, with D perhaps matching TRBD1 or TRBD2 (5 bases each). The CDR3 is 15 amino acids. Trimming pared 0 bases from V and 5 bases from J, leaving 13 bases between. Germline-derived CDR1 and CDR2 are SGHRS and YFSETQ. CDR3 sequence: CASSLAVGAGDTQYF. The CDR3 DNA reads TGCGCCAGCAGCTTGGCCGTTGGGGCGGGAGATACGCAGTATTTT.

This clone was found a few times. The rearrangement links TRBV30 to TRBJ1-4, with D hard to call. Germline-derived CDR1 and CDR2 are GTSNPN and SVGIG (reference sequence). The CDR3 extends over 11 amino acids. Trimming took off 0 bases at V and 8 bases at J, with 4 bases between the two ends. This CDR3 is CAWSVGEKLFF. For the CDR3, the DNA is TGTGCCTGGAGTGTTGGGGAAAAACTGTTTTTT.

The V gene is TRBV4-1, the J gene TRBJ2-2; 10 nucleotides match TRBD2. This CDR3 spans 16 amino acids. Germline CDR1 is MGHRA and CDR2 is YSYEKL. Trimming removed 6 bases from V and 7 bases from J; junction bases left unmatched: 11. As DNA, the CDR3 is TGCGCCAGCAGTCTAGCGGGGGAGCTAAAATTCGGGGAGCTGTTTTTT. This codes for CASSLAGELKFGELFF.

This sequence joins TRBV7-9 and TRBJ1-5; D unclear. V dropped 5 bases and J dropped 4 bases, with 9 bases sitting between them. The length of the CDR3 is 13 residues. Germline assignment: CDR1 SEHNR and CDR2 FQNEAQ (reference sequence). This CDR3 is CASSRWENQPQHF. The CDR3 nucleotides read TGTGCCAGCAGCCGTTGGGAGAATCAGCCCCAGCATTTT.

This clone came up once. The chain uses TRBV7-2 and TRBJ1-3; possible D gene TRBD1, 5 bases. This CDR3 region has 14 residues. V dropped 7 bases and J dropped 2 bases, with 12 bases sitting between them. The germline V gene has CDR1 SGHTA and CDR2 FQGNSA. CDR3 sequence: CASTPGGTGNTIYF. The CDR3 DNA follows: TGTGCCAGCACCCCGGGGGGGACTGGAAACACCATATATTTT.

The V and J genes are TRBV5-1 and TRBJ2-5, with TRBD2 matching 7 bases. The CDR3 has 14 residues. Germline V lookup: CDR1 SGHRS, CDR2 YFSETQ. Germline trimming cut 1 base from V and 5 bases from J; bases unmatched to any gene: 5. The CDR3 loop is CASSLYSGVETQYF. In nucleotides, the CDR3 is TGCGCCAGCAGCTTGTACAGCGGGGTGGAGACCCAGTACTTC. Combining the CDR3 with reference TRBV5-1 and TRBJ2-5 gives the whole variable domain KAGVTQTPRYLIKTRGQQVTLSCSPISGHRSVSWYQQTPGQGLQFLFEYFSETQRNKGNFPGRFSGRQFSNSRSEMNVSTLELGDSALYLCASSLYSGVETQYFGPGTRLLVL.

This clone was detected only a few times. The gene calls are TRBV21-1 and TRBJ1-2; the table names TRBD1, a call not compared with the DNA. TRBV21-1 is noted as a pseudogene. The CDR3 is 15 amino acids. CDR3 residues: CASSKGKGANYGYTF. CDR3 nucleotides: TGTGCCAGCAGCAAAGGAAAGGGGGCTAACTATGGCTACACCTTC.

A few counts support this clone. The chain links TRBV29-1 to TRBJ1-5; D unresolved. V lost 4 bases and J lost 2, with 9 bases in between. This CDR3 is built from 13 residues. Looked up from germline, CDR1 is SQVTM and CDR2 is ANQGSEA. CDR3 nucleotides: TGCAGCGTTGTTAACGGCGGCAATCAGCCCCAGCATTTT. Translation gives CSVVNGGNQPQHF.

The chain is built from TRBV30 and TRBJ1-2; a weak D match, TRBD1 (6 bases). CDR3 length equals 14 residues. Germline CDR1 reads GTSNPN; CDR2 reads SVGIG (reference sequence). Trimming took 0 bases from V and 4 from J, leaving 12 bases between them. This CDR3 is CAWSVTGIGYGYTF. The DNA of the CDR3 is TGTGCCTGGAGTGTAACAGGGATCGGCTATGGCTACACCTTC.

CDR3 sequence reads: CASSQDPGGTGGYTF. The CDR3 coding sequence is TGCGCCAGCAGCCAAGATCCAGGGGGGACGGGCGGCTACACCTTC. The chain couples TRBV4-1 to TRBJ1-2, with TRBD1 identical over 7 bases. This CDR3 contains 15 residues. J gave up 8 bases and V 0 bases, and 9 bases lay outside the gene matches. Germline V lookup: CDR1 MGHRA, CDR2 YSYEKL.

The chain has TRBV5-8 and TRBJ1-6; D is perhaps TRBD1 (5 bases). V lost 3 bases and J 10 bases, leaving 17 bases between the germline ends. The germline CDR1 and CDR2 sequences are SGHTS and YDEGEE. The CDR3 consists of 15 residues. CDR3 protein: CASSSWTLGPSPLHF. The CDR3 coding sequence is TGTGCCAGCAGCTCCTGGACATTGGGACCCTCACCCCTCCACTTT.

The sample holds a few counts of this clone. J is TRBJ2-1 and V is TRBV7-9; perhaps TRBD2 as D (5 bases). V lost 5 bases, J lost 5 bases, and 16 bases lay in between. The CDR3 has 15 amino acids. The germline V gene has CDR1 SEHNR and CDR2 FQNEAQ (reference sequence). The DNA for the CDR3 is TGTGCCAGCAGCGCCCTTCGAGGGATCCACAATGAGCAGTTCTTC. Protein sequence: CASSALRGIHNEQFF.

V and J are TRBV9 and TRBJ1-1; 7 bases fit TRBD1. CDR3 length: 13 residues. V trimming: 4 bases; J trimming: 4 bases; junction bases outside the gene matches: 4. Germline V gives CDR1 SGDLS, CDR2 YYNGEE. The CDR3 DNA follows: TGTGCCAGCAGCCCCGACAGGGCCACTGAAGCTTTCTTT. It specifies CASSPDRATEAFF.